These 10 T cell receptor beta chains share one sample of origin, sequenced in a study of shared clonotypes between healthy human individuals. Produced via immunoSEQ multiplex PCR; TCRdb's table is partial and in-frame only. The data contain hundreds of thousands of clones, 96% of them singletons. The sequencing input was naive CD4+ T cells sorted from blood. Subset indicated: CD45RA+ positively selected. These receptors all come from a woman younger than 45 in good health.

Details on this clone: The same CDR3 can be traced to other DNA sequences in this sample. The chain joins TRBV28 to TRBJ2-7, with a weak D call TRBD1 (8 bases). Germline V gene sequence: CDR1 MDHEN, CDR2 SYDVKM. This CDR3 is 13 amino acids long. V was cut by 7 bases and J by 1 base, with 11 bases left in between. CDR3: CASIQGGSYEQYF. CDR3 nucleotide sequence: TGTGCCAGCATACAGGGGGGGTCCTACGAGCAGTACTTC.

This clone was found once. This chain uses TRBV5-1 with TRBJ2-3; 8 nucleotides line up with TRBD1. J was trimmed by 6 bases and V by 0 bases; bases with no gene match: 3. The germline CDR1 and CDR2 sequences are SGHRS and YFSETQ. CDR3 size: 14 residues. The CDR3: CASSLDRTGDTQYF. The CDR3 DNA reads as TGCGCCAGCAGCTTGGATCGGACAGGGGATACGCAGTATTTT. Drawing the rest from reference TRBV5-1 and TRBJ2-3, the complete variable domain is KAGVTQTPRYLIKTRGQQVTLSCSPISGHRSVSWYQQTPGQGLQFLFEYFSETQRNKGNFPGRFSGRQFSNSRSEMNVSTLELGDSALYLCASSLDRTGDTQYFGPGTRLTVL.

The chain uses TRBV29-1 and TRBJ1-3; D call uncertain. The ends were cut back, 6 bases at V and 4 bases at J, with 7 bases in the middle. The CDR3 is made up of 11 amino acids. Germline CDR1 and CDR2: SQVTM and ANQGSEA. Here the CDR3 reads CSVAGGNTIYF. The CDR3 nucleotides read TGCAGCGTGGCAGGCGGAAACACCATATATTTT.

The V gene is TRBV11-2, the J gene TRBJ2-5; 8 bases agree with TRBD1. The CDR3 spans 16 residues. The V and J ends lost 5 bases and 1 base, in that order; junction bases with no gene match: 9. The germline V gene has CDR1 SGHAT and CDR2 FQNNGV. CDR3 in DNA: TGTGCCAGCAGCCAAAGGGGCAGGGGGCGCCAAGAGACCCAGTACTTC. Translating it yields CASSQRGRGRQETQYF.

V and J are TRBV28 and TRBJ1-4; 9 bases line up with TRBD1. Germline V gene lookup returns CDR1 MDHEN and CDR2 SYDVKM. With 3 bases clipped from V and 8 bases from J, the junction kept 7 bases outside the gene matches. This CDR3 spans 15 amino acids. The CDR3 nucleotides read TGTGCCAGCAGTTTTCCCGGGACAGGGTGGGAAAAACTGTTTTTT. Translated, it gives CASSFPGTGWEKLFF.

V and J are TRBV5-1 and TRBJ2-2, with TRBD1 as a possible D gene (5 bases). The CDR3 sequence is 15 residues long. V dropped 5 bases and J dropped 1 base, with 12 bases sitting between them. Germline loops: CDR1 SGHRS, CDR2 YFSETQ. CDR3 in DNA: TGCGCCAGCAGGGTGACAGCCCTGAACACCGGGGAGCTGTTTTTT. Translated: CASRVTALNTGELFF.

The chain links TRBV5-1 to TRBJ2-5, with D hard to call. The CDR3 is 15 residues long. The germline gives CDR1 SGHRS, CDR2 YFSETQ. V lost 0 bases and J 5 bases, leaving 14 bases between the germline ends. The CDR3, as DNA: TGCGCCAGCAGCTTGGCCCTGGTAAGGTTGGAGACCCAGTACTTC. Its translation is CASSLALVRLETQYF.

The chain joins TRBV29-1 to TRBJ1-1; D remains ambiguous. This CDR3 region has 13 residues. The germline V gene encodes CDR1 SQVTM and CDR2 ANQGSEA. V was cut by 2 bases and J by 0 bases, with 7 bases left in between. For the CDR3, the DNA is TGCAGCGTTGAAATAAATTTGAACACTGAAGCTTTCTTT. It translates to CSVEINLNTEAFF.

The V and J genes are TRBV5-1 and TRBJ1-5, with D maybe TRBD1 (6 bases). V lost 5 bases and J 5 bases, leaving 11 bases between the germline ends. The CDR3 has 13 residues. Germline values: CDR1 SGHRS, CDR2 YFSETQ. The CDR3 region is CASSEQGYQPQHF. DNA for the CDR3: TGCGCCAGCAGTGAACAGGGATATCAGCCCCAGCATTTT.

This rearrangement joins TRBV5-1 to TRBJ2-5; TRBD2 matches at 9 bases. CDR3 length: 14 amino acids. V trimming: 4 bases; J trimming: 5 bases; junction bases outside the gene matches: 6. Looked up from germline, CDR1 is SGHRS and CDR2 is YFSETQ. CDR3 sequence (DNA): TGCGCCAGCAGCGCGGGAGGGGGCGGGGAGACCCAGTACTTC. This gives the protein CASSAGGGGETQYF.